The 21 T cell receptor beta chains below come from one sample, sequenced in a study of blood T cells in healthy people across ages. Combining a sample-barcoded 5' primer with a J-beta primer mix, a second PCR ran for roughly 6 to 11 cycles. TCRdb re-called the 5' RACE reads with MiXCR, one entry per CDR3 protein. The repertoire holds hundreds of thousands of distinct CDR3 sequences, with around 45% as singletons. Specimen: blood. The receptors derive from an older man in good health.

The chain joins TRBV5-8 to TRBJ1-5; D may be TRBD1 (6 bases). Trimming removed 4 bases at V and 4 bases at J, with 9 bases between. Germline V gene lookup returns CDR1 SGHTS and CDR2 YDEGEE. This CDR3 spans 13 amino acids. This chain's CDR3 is CASSRDTNQPQHF. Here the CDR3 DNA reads TGTGCCAGCAGCCGGGACACAAATCAGCCCCAGCATTTT.

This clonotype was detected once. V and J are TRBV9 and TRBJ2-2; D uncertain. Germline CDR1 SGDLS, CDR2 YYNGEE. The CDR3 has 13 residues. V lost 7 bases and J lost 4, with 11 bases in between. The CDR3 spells CASADWGTGELFF. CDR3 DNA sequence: TGTGCCAGCGCCGACTGGGGCACCGGGGAGCTGTTTTTT.

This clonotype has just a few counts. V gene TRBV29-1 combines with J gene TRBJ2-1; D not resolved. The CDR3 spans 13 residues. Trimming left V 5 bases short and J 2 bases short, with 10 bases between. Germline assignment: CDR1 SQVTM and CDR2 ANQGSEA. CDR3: CSVSRVAYNEQFF. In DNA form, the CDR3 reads TGCAGCGTTTCAAGGGTTGCCTACAATGAGCAGTTCTTC.

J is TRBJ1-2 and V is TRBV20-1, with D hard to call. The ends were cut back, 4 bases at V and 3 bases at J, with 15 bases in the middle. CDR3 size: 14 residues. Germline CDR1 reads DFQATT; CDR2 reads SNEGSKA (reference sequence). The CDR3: CSATLPDGYYGYTF. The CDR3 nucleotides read TGCAGTGCTACGCTCCCGGACGGATACTATGGCTACACCTTC.

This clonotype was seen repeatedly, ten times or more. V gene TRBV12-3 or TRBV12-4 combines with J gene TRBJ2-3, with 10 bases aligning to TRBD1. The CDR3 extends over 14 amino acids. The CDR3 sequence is CASQDRGGTDTQYF. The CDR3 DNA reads TGTGCTTCACAGGACAGGGGGGGCACAGATACGCAGTATTTT.

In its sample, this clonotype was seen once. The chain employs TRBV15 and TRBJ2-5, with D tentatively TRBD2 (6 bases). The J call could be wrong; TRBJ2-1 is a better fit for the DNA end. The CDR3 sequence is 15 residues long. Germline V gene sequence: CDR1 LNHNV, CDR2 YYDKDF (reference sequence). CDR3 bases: TGTGCCACCAGCAGGGACGCGGGGTTCCAAGAGACCCAGTTCTTC. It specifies CATSRDAGFQETQFF.

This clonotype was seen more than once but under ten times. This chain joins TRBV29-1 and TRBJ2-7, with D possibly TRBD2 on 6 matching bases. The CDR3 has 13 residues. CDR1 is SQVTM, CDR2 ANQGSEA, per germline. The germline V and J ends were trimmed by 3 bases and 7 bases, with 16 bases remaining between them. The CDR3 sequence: CSVEAGSYNEQYF. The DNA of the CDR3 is TGCAGCGTTGAGGCGGGAAGCTACAATGAGCAGTACTTC.

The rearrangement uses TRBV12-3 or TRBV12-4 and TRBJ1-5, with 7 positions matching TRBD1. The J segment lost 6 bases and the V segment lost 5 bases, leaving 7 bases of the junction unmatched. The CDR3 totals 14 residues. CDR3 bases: TGTGCCAGCAGTCCGACAGGGACGAGTCAGCCCCAGCATTTT. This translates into CASSPTGTSQPQHF.

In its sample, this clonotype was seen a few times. The CDR3 DNA follows: TGTGCCAGCAGCCAGGGTAGGGACGAGCAGTACTTC. It is translated as CASSQGRDEQYF. The V and J genes are TRBV28 and TRBJ2-7, with a possible D match to TRBD1 (5 bases). V lost 6 bases, J lost 5 bases, and 11 bases lay in between. This CDR3 comprises 12 residues. Germline V gene data show CDR1 as MDHEN and CDR2 as SYDVKM.

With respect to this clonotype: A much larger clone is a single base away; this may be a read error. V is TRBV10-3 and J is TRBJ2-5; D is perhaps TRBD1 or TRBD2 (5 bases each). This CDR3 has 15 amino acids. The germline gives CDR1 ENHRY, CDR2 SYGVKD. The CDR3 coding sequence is TGTGTCATCAGTGAGGGGCAAGACCACCGGGAGACCCAGTACTTC. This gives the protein CVISEGQDHRETQYF.

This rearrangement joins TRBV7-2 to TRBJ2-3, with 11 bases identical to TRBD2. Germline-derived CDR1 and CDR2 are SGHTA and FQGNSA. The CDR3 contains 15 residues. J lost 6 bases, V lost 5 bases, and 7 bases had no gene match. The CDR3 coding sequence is TGTGCCAGCAGCCCGGGACTAGCGGTCCGTGATACGCAGTATTTT. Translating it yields CASSPGLAVRDTQYF.

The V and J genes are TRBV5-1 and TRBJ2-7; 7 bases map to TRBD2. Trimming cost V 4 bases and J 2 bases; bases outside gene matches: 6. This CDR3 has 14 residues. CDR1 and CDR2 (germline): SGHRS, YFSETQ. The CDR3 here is CASSPSGTAYEQYF. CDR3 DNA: TGCGCCAGCAGCCCAAGCGGGACCGCCTACGAGCAGTACTTC.

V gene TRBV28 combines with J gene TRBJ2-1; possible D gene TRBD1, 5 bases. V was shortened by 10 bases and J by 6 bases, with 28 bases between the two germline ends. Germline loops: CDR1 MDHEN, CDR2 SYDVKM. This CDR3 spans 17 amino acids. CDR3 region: CATMRQGIRKIGNEQFF. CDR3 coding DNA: TGTGCCACCATGAGGCAGGGAATTCGCAAGATTGGCAATGAGCAGTTCTTC.

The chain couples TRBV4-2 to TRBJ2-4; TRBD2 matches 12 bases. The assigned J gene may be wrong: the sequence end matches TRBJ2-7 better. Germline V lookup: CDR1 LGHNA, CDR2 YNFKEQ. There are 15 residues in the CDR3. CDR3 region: CASSPLAGGKYEQYF. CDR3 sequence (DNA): TGTGCCAGCAGCCCCCTAGCGGGGGGGAAATACGAGCAGTACTTC.

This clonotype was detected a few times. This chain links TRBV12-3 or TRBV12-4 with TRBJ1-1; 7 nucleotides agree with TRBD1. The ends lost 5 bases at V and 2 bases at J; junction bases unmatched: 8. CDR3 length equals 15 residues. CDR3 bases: TGTGCCAGCAGTCAAAGGACAGGACCAAACACTGAAGCTTTCTTT. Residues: CASSQRTGPNTEAFF.

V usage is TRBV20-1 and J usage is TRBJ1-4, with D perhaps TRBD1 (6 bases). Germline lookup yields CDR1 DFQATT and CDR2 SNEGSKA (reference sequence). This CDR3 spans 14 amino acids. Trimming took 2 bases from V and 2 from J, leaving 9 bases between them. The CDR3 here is CSARRGTTNEKLFF. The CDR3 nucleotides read TGCAGTGCTAGAAGGGGGACGACTAATGAAAAACTGTTTTTT.

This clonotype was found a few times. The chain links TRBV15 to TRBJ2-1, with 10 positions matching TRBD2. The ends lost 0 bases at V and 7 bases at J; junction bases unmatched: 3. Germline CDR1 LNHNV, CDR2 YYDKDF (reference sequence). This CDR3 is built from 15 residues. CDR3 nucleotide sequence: TGTGCCACCAGCAGAGAGCTAGCGGGGGATAATGAGCAGTTCTTC. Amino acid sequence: CATSRELAGDNEQFF.

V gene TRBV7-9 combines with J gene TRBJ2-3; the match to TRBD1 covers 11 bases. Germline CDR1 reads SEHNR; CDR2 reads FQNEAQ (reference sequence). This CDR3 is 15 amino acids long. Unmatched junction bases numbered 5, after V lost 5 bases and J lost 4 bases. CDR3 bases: TGTGCCAGCAGCCGGACAGGGGGCGCCCCAGATACGCAGTATTTT. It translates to CASSRTGGAPDTQYF.

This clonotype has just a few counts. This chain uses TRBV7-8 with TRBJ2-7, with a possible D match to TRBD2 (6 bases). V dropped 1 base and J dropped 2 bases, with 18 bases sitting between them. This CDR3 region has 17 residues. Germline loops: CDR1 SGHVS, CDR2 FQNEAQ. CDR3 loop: CASSLDLGGRLPYEQYF. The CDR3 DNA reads TGTGCCAGCAGCTTAGATCTGGGGGGTCGTCTCCCCTACGAGCAGTACTTC.

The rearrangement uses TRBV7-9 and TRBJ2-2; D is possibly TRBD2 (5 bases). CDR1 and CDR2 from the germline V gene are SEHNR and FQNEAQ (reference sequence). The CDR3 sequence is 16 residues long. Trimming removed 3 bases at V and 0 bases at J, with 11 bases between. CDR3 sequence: CASSLGSGTNTGELFF. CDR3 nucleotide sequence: TGTGCCAGCAGCTTGGGTTCCGGGACGAACACCGGGGAGCTGTTTTTT.

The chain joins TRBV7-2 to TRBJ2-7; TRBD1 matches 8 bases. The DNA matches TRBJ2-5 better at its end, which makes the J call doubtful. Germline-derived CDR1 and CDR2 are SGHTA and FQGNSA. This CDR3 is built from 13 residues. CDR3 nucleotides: TGTGCCGGCACCGCCGGGACAGGAGAGACCCAGTACTTC. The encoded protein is CAGTAGTGETQYF.